The 24 T cell receptor beta chains below were found in one sample sequenced in a study of cytomegalovirus exposure and HLA in healthy donors. The PCR employed 60 Vbeta primers together with 13 Jbeta primers. The assay was immunoSEQ multiplex PCR, and TCRdb's table has in-frame clones only and misses some. In the table there are tens of thousands of clones, about two thirds of which are singletons. The sequenced sample was PBMCs. These receptors were obtained from a woman aged 45-59 years in good health and CMV-seropositive.

The chain joins TRBV5-4 to TRBJ2-5; 9 positions match TRBD1. V lost 3 bases and J lost 5; bases outside the gene matches: 8. In germline, CDR1 is SGHNT, CDR2 YYREEE (reference sequence). The CDR3 sequence is 15 residues long. In DNA, the CDR3 is TGTGCCAGCAGCTCCCGGACAGGGGCGGTGGAGACCCAGTACTTC. The encoded protein is CASSSRTGAVETQYF.

Written as DNA, the CDR3 is TGTGCCAGCTCACCCGGGACAGGGAGGAGGCCCCAGCATTTT. Translation: CASSPGTGRRPQHF. The V and J genes are TRBV18 and TRBJ1-5; 9 nucleotides line up with TRBD1. J gave up 9 bases and V 3 bases, and 6 bases lay outside the gene matches. The CDR3 is 14 residues long. Germline lookup yields CDR1 KGHSH and CDR2 LQKENI.

CDR3 in amino acids: CASSFGAGERGGEQYF. CDR3 DNA sequence: TGTGCCAGCAGCTTTGGGGCGGGAGAACGAGGCGGCGAGCAGTACTTC. The J gene is TRBJ2-7, the V gene TRBV11-2, with 7 bases aligning to TRBD2. Trimming at V came to 3 bases and at J to 6 bases, leaving 14 bases not matched to a gene. Germline V gene sequence: CDR1 SGHAT, CDR2 FQNNGV. This CDR3 has 16 amino acids.

The rearrangement uses TRBV7-8 and TRBJ2-5, with 7 bases that match TRBD2. After removal of 8 bases from V and 2 bases from J, the junction contained 8 bases not matched to a gene. This CDR3 region has 14 residues. Looked up from germline, CDR1 is SGHVS and CDR2 is FQNEAQ. CDR3 coding DNA: TGTGCCAGCGCACACGAGCGGGAACAAGAGACCCAGTACTTC. Its protein is CASAHEREQETQYF.

This chain links TRBV7-2 with TRBJ1-1; D not resolved. Germline V gene lookup returns CDR1 SGHTA and CDR2 FQGNSA. CDR3 size: 11 residues. The ends were cut back, 2 bases at V and 8 bases at J, with 6 bases in the middle. The DNA for the CDR3 is TGTGCCAGCAGCTTACAGAGGGAAGCTTTCTTT. It yields the protein CASSLQREAFF.

The chain employs TRBV11-2 and TRBJ1-4; no clear D. Looked up from germline, CDR1 is SGHAT and CDR2 is FQNNGV. The CDR3 runs 15 residues. V was trimmed by 7 bases and J by 0 bases, leaving 12 bases between them. CDR3 DNA: TGTGCCAGCACCCCTGGAGGAACAACTAATGAAAAACTGTTTTTT. Translating it yields CASTPGGTTNEKLFF.

The chain joins TRBV9 to TRBJ2-1; 7 bases match TRBD1. Germline CDR1 is SGDLS and CDR2 is YYNGEE. This CDR3 spans 14 amino acids. Unmatched junction bases numbered 2, after V lost 4 bases and J lost 1 base. The CDR3 region is CASSLGQSYNEQFF. Here the CDR3 DNA reads TGTGCCAGCAGCCTGGGACAGTCCTACAATGAGCAGTTCTTC.

Only one count was recorded for this clone. Written as DNA, the CDR3 is TGTGCCAGCGGCGGGACAGGCCCCTATGGCTACACCTTC. It yields the protein CASGGTGPYGYTF. The chain has TRBV25-1 and TRBJ1-2, with TRBD1 matching 8 bases. Trimming removed 8 bases from V and 4 bases from J; junction bases left unmatched: 6. This CDR3 has 13 residues. Germline-derived CDR1 and CDR2 are MGHDK and SYGVNS.

The V gene is TRBV7-2, the J gene TRBJ1-5; no firm D call. The CDR3 has 15 amino acids. Germline V gene sequence: CDR1 SGHTA, CDR2 FQGNSA. V was trimmed by 2 bases and J by 3 bases, leaving 11 bases between them. This chain's CDR3 is CASSLWGAPNQPQHF. The CDR3 nucleotides are TGTGCCAGCAGCTTATGGGGAGCCCCCAATCAGCCCCAGCATTTT.

This chain joins TRBV7-2 and TRBJ2-2; 8 bases align to TRBD1. CDR1 and CDR2 (germline): SGHTA, FQGNSA. Trimming at V came to 4 bases and at J to 0 bases, leaving 1 base not matched to a gene. This CDR3 is built from 15 residues. Written as DNA, the CDR3 is TGTGCCAGCAGCTCACAGGGGGCGAACACCGGGGAGCTGTTTTTT. The encoded protein is CASSSQGANTGELFF.

The chain carries TRBV2 and TRBJ2-3; 8 bases are a match to TRBD2. Germline V gene sequence: CDR1 SNHLY, CDR2 FYNNEI. The CDR3 runs to 16 residues. The V segment lost 10 bases and the J segment 0 bases; nucleotides outside the gene matches: 12. The CDR3 DNA is TGTGCCACCCTTAGCGGGGCCCCCTTCAGCACAGATACGCAGTATTTT. Translated, it gives CATLSGAPFSTDTQYF.

This chain links TRBV13 with TRBJ2-1; 16 bases map to TRBD2. The CDR3 runs to 18 residues. In germline, CDR1 is PRHDT, CDR2 FYEKMQ (reference sequence). Trimming cost V 5 bases and J 4 bases; bases outside gene matches: 8. CDR3 residues: CASSVFGTSGGDYNEQFF. The CDR3 bases are TGTGCCAGCAGCGTATTCGGGACTAGCGGGGGGGATTACAATGAGCAGTTCTTC.

The genes are TRBV7-3 and TRBJ2-1, with D tentatively TRBD1 (6 bases). The CDR3 extends over 13 amino acids. V lost 5 bases to trimming and J lost 6 bases, with 11 bases between them. CDR1 and CDR2 from the germline V gene are SGHTA and FQGTGA. The CDR3 protein is CASSMGQGNEQFF. The CDR3 DNA sequence: TGTGCCAGCAGCATGGGACAAGGCAATGAGCAGTTCTTC.

The V gene is TRBV13, the J gene TRBJ2-3; 11 bases fit TRBD1. Trimming at V came to 4 bases and at J to 5 bases, leaving 8 bases not matched to a gene. Germline V gives CDR1 PRHDT, CDR2 FYEKMQ (reference sequence). The CDR3 has 16 amino acids. CDR3 nucleotide sequence: TGTGCCAGCAGCTCAGGACAGGGGGCGGAGAAAGATACGCAGTATTTT. It is translated as CASSSGQGAEKDTQYF.

The V gene is TRBV6-5, the J gene TRBJ1-4; 10 nucleotides align to TRBD1. The germline gives CDR1 MNHEY, CDR2 SVGAGI. This CDR3 has 14 amino acids. V lost 7 bases and J lost 7; bases outside the gene matches: 6. The CDR3 loop is CASTGTGASEKLFF. For the CDR3, the DNA is TGTGCCAGCACCGGGACAGGGGCGAGTGAAAAACTGTTTTTT.

This chain joins TRBV7-2 and TRBJ2-7; 8 bases are shared with TRBD1. The CDR3 contains 16 residues. The germline V gene encodes CDR1 SGHTA and CDR2 FQGNSA. J lost 5 bases, V lost 1 base, and 10 bases had no gene match. CDR3 sequence: CASSLGPGTGHNEQYF. CDR3 bases: TGTGCCAGCAGCTTAGGTCCCGGGACAGGTCATAACGAGCAGTACTTC.

This chain joins TRBV7-9 and TRBJ1-2, with D tentatively TRBD1 (6 bases). The CDR3 sequence is 13 residues long. CDR1 and CDR2 (germline): SEHNR, FQNEAQ (reference sequence). V shed 4 bases and J shed 3 bases, with 9 bases lying between them. The DNA of the CDR3 is TGTGCCAGCAGCTCGGGACAAGACTATGGCTACACCTTC. Protein sequence: CASSSGQDYGYTF.

This clone appeared a few times. The chain is built from TRBV5-6 and TRBJ2-1, with 8 positions matching TRBD1. The trim removed 0 bases at V and 1 base at J, leaving 6 bases unmatched. The germline CDR1 and CDR2 sequences are SGHDT and YYEEEE. The CDR3 is 17 residues long. For the CDR3, the DNA is TGTGCCAGCAGCTTGGATCTTACAGGGGGATCCTACAATGAGCAGTTCTTC. Translating it yields CASSLDLTGGSYNEQFF.

This chain uses TRBV12-2 with TRBJ1-3. TRBV12-2 is an annotated pseudogene. There are 18 residues in the CDR3. This CDR3 reads CASRPPGASLLPGNTIYF. As DNA, the CDR3 is TGTGCAAGTCGCCCCCCGGGAGCGTCCCTCCTTCCTGGAAACACCATATATTTT.

This chain uses TRBV28 with TRBJ2-1; TRBD2 matches at 9 bases. CDR1 and CDR2 (germline): MDHEN, SYDVKM. V shed 8 bases and J 5 bases; nucleotides not matched to a gene: 10. The CDR3 length is 15 residues. This chain's CDR3 is CASSIGGGRDNEQFF. The CDR3 nucleotides are TGTGCCAGCTCAATCGGAGGCGGGAGGGACAATGAGCAGTTCTTC.

The chain couples TRBV29-1 to TRBJ2-3; D is perhaps TRBD2 (5 bases). CDR1 SQVTM and CDR2 ANQGSEA come from the germline V gene. The CDR3 totals 15 residues. Trimming stripped 0 bases from V and 1 base from J, with 11 bases between. Here the CDR3 DNA reads TGCAGCGTTGAAGACCGGGCGGAGGGCACAGATACGCAGTATTTT. Amino acid sequence: CSVEDRAEGTDTQYF.

The sample holds a few counts of this clone. V is TRBV6-5 and J is TRBJ1-1; 7 nucleotides line up with TRBD1. This CDR3 contains 14 residues. Trimming at V came to 6 bases and at J to 1 base, leaving 5 bases not matched to a gene. From germline, CDR1 is MNHEY and CDR2 SVGAGI. The CDR3 DNA follows: TGTGCCAGCAGCAAGCGGACAGGGAACACTGAAGCTTTCTTT. It is translated as CASSKRTGNTEAFF.

CDR3 residues: CASSPQGAVEKLFF. CDR3 sequence (DNA): TGTGCCAGCAGCCCTCAGGGGGCGGTTGAAAAACTGTTTTTT. The V gene is TRBV7-6, the J gene TRBJ1-4; 8 bases align to TRBD1. The CDR3 sequence is 14 residues long. Germline trimming cut 5 bases from V and 7 bases from J; bases unmatched to any gene: 6. Germline V gene sequence: CDR1 SGHVS, CDR2 FNYEAQ.

The genes are TRBV28 and TRBJ1-1; D ambiguous. Germline V gives CDR1 MDHEN, CDR2 SYDVKM. This CDR3 has 14 residues. Trimming shortened V by 6 bases and J by 0 bases, and 11 bases separated the two germline ends. CDR3 sequence reads: CASSVGRMNTEAFF. The CDR3 nucleotides read TGTGCCAGCAGCGTGGGCAGAATGAACACTGAAGCTTTCTTT.